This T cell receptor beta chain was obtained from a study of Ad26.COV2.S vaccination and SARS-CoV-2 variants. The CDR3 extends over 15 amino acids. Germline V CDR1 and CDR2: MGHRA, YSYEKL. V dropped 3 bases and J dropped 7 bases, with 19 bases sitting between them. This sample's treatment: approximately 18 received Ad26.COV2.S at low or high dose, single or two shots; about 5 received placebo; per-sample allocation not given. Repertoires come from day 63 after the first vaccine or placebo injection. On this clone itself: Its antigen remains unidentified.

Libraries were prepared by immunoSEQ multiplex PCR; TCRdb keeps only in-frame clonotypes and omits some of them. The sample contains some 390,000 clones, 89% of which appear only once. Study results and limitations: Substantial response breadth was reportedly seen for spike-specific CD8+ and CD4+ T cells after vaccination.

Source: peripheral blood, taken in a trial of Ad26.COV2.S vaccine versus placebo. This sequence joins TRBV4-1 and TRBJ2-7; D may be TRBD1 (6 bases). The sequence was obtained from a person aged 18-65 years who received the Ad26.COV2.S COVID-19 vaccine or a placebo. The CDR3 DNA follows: TGCGCCAGCAGCCAGCAGGGGATACTTTACGGGGAGCAGTACTTC. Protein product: CASSQQGILYGEQYF.